This TCR beta chain was identified during a study of beta chain features in type 1 diabetes. This clone was observed a few times. No antigen is known for it. Study results and caveats: TCRB CDR3s were moderately but significantly shorter in Type 1 diabetes patients in all four CD4+ subsets.

There are 15 residues in the CDR3. The V end lost 2 bases, the J end lost 8 bases, and 17 bases lay between the germline ends. CDR1 and CDR2 (germline): SGDLS, YYNGEE. Every isolated RNA sample was fully reverse transcribed, so sequencing captured expressed TCRB transcripts. This table comes from immunoSEQ multiplex PCR, and its TCRdb copy is limited to in-frame clones, with some not included. The sample holds under 150,000 clones, about 10% seen once. The sample taken for sequencing was central memory CD4+ T cells from blood. The receptor comes from a man aged 30 to 45 with type 1 diabetes. V usage is TRBV9 and J usage is TRBJ2-1; D might be TRBD1 (6 bases). CDR3 amino acids: CASSVETGAPDEQFF. In DNA form, the CDR3 reads TGTGCCAGCAGCGTGGAGACAGGAGCCCCCGATGAGCAGTTCTTC.